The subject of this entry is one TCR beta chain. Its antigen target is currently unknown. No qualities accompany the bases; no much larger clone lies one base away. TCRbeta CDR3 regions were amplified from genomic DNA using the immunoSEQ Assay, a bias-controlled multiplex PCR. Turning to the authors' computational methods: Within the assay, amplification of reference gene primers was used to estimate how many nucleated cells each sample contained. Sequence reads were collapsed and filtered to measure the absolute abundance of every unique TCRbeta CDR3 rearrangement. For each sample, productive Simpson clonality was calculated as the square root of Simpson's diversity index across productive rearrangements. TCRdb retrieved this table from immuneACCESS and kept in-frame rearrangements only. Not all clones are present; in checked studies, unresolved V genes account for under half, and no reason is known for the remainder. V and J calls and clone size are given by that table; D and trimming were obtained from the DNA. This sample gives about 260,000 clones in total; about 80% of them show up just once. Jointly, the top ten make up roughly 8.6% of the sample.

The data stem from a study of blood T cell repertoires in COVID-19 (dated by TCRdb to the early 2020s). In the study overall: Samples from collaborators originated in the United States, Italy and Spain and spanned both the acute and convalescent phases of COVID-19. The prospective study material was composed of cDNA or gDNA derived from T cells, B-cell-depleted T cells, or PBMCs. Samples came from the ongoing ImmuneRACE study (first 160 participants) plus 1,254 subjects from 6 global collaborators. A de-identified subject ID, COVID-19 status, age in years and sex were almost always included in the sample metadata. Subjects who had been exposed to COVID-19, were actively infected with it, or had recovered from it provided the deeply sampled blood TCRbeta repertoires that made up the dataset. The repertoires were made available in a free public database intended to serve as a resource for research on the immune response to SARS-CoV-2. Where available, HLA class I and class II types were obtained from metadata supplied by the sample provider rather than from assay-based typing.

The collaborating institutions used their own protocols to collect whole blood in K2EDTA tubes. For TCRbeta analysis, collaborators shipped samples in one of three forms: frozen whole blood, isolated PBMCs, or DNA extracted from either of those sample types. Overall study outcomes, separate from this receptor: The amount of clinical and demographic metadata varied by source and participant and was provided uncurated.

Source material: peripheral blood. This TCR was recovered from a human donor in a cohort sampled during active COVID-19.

The nucleotide sequence is given as TGTGCCAGCAGTGACCCGGGGGACACAGATACGCAGTATTTT. This gives the protein CASSDPGDTDTQYF. The rearrangement combines TRBV2 with TRBJ2-3, with TRBD2 perhaps the D gene, on 6 matching bases. V was cut back by 3 bases and J by 2 bases, leaving a gap of 9 bases between them. The germline V gene supplies CDR1 SNHLY and CDR2 FYNNEI. The CDR3, from cysteine to phenylalanine, totals 14 residues. The read is trimmed to its CDR3 DNA, 42 bases read in frame from base 1.